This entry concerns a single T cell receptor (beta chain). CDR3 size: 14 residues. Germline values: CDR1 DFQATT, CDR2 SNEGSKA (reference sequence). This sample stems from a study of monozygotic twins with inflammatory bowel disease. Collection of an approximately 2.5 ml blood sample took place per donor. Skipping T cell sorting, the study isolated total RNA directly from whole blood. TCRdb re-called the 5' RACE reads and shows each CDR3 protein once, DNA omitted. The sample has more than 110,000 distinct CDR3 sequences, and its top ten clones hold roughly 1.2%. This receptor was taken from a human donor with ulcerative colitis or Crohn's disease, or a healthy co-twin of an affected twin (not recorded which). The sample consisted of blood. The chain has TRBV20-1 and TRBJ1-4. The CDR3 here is CSARGGTRREKLFF.